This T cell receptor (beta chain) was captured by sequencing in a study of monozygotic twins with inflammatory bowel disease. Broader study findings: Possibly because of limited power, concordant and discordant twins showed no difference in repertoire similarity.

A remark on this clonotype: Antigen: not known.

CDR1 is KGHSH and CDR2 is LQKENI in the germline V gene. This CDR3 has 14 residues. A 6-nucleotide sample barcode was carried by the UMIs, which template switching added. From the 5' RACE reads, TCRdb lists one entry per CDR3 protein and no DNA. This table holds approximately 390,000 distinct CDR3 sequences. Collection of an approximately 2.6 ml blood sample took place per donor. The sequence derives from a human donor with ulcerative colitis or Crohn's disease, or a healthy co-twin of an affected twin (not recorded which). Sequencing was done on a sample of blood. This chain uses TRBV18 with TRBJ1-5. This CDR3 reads CASSPGQRDQPQHF.